The sequence of this T cell receptor beta chain was determined in a study of blood T cells in healthy people across ages (dated by TCRdb to the mid-2010s). At the level of the whole study: In model experiments, template switching captured roughly one uniquely barcoded TCR beta cDNA molecule for every two T cells. Two additional independent replicas of 1 million unique cDNA reads from the same blood draw were analyzed for two donors (one aged 18 to 30 and one aged 80 or older). Using deep sequencing normalized with unique cDNA molecular identifiers, the study measured how TCR beta repertoire diversity changes with age. Donors were grouped into four age groups: young (average 16 years), middle-aged (around 39), aged (approximately 67) and long-lived (just over 80).

Systemically healthy Caucasian individuals from Russia, around 39 in total and aged about 6 to 100 years, were included as donors. Each donor gave 8 to 10 milliliters of peripheral blood, drawn into EDTA-treated Vacutainer tubes. PBMCs were isolated by Ficoll-Paque density-gradient centrifugation, with at least 7 million obtained per sample. Total RNA was extracted from PBMCs with Trizol reagent, with at least 6 micrograms obtained per sample. Naive CD45RAhigh/CD27high T cell percentages were measured by flow cytometry on a PBMC aliquot from every donor. About this clonotype: The antigen it recognizes is unknown. Base quality data are lacking; no much larger clone is found one base away.

Library preparation used 5' RACE. The reads were generated on an Illumina HiSeq 2500. A second PCR of roughly 6 to 11 cycles was performed with a sample-barcoded 5' primer and a J-beta primer mix. Each TCR beta cDNA molecule received a unique molecular identifier from a template-switch 5' adaptor carrying 12 random nucleotides. Each sample yielded at least 3 million CDR3-containing paired-end reads. All of the RNA was converted into first-strand cDNA using the Mint cDNA synthesis kit, with a TRBC-specific oligonucleotide serving as the primer. Following uracil-DNA glycosylase treatment, a first 18-cycle PCR with universal primers M1SS and BC2_uni_R was performed on all cDNA. The authors' analysis ran thus. Normalization of each sample was performed by random selection of 1 million high-quality reads, each carrying a distinct molecular identifier. Reads with shared molecular identifiers were discarded instead of being binned into consensus sequences. CDR3 identification, clonotype clustering and error correction used MiTCR with a Q25 quality threshold and the strictest error-elimination algorithm. A nonparametric unseen species model with Euler transformation was used to estimate lower-bound total TCR beta diversity. The raw public reads went through TCRdb reprocessing: fastp at Q25, MiXCR clone calling, in-frame beta chains kept. Rows are unified per CDR3 protein, each entry keeping the most common DNA and genes. TCRdb's processing, not the authors' own work, is the source of the V and J calls. The sample data list hundreds of thousands of distinct CDR3 sequences, and about 25% of these were observed just once. Under 9% of the sample is in the top ten clones.

Clipping removes 9 bases from V and 8 bases from J, with 3 as the unmatched junction base count. According to the germline V gene, CDR1 reads WSHSY and CDR2 reads SAAADI. There are 11 amino acids in the CDR3, from cysteine to phenylalanine inclusive. The read is trimmed to its CDR3 DNA, 33 bases read in frame from base 1. Findings and caveats that apply to the study as a whole: The long-lived group showed more naive CD4+ T cells, fewer expanded clones and increased TCR diversity than the aged group, suggesting age selection. Observed TCR beta diversity per million T cells fell roughly linearly with age, and a significant reduction was already apparent by age about 36. Because donor CMV infection status was unknown, age-related changes in expanded clonotypes were potentially confounded. Total diversity estimates from one million sequenced T cells were considered lower bounds and underestimates. Bulk unsorted PBMC profiling prevented conclusive comparison of naive and antigen-experienced compartments. There was a strong correlation between observed TCR beta diversity and the percentage of naive T cells measured by flow cytometry.

The same sample was also used in a study of T cells of mothers and their children. Taken from the second paper: Nine systemically healthy Caucasian individuals, comprising three mothers and their six children, were included as donors. cDNA synthesis used all of the extracted RNA, with about 1.5 ug of RNA in each 15 ul reaction. In the second PCR, the M1S primer added sample barcodes and 2-4 random nucleotides. Each mother yielded over 8.5 million TCR beta CDR3 reads and each child 2.5 million to 3 million reads. In both related and unrelated pairs, thymic selection shapes the output of TCR recombination in a similar way, with inherited differences having only a minor effect. Normalized repertoire overlap was always found to be slightly, but never significantly, higher in related mother-child pairs than in unrelated mother-child pairs. No persistent microchimeric T cell clones were detected, at a sensitivity of 90 to 100 clones per million clonotypes. Deep NGS was used in the study to compare the TCR beta repertoires of mothers and children and to look for features that separate related mother-child pairs from unrelated individuals. On average, the children were about 10 +/- 4 years old, while the mothers were about 38 +/- 4 years old. After adapters were ligated using NEBNext reagents, the libraries underwent 100+100 nt paired-end sequencing on an Illumina HiSeq 2000. To prevent cross-contamination, the mother and child libraries were prepared one month apart and sequenced in separate runs. For each donor, somewhere between roughly 450,000 and 2,000,000 distinct TCR beta clonotypes were identified. Naive TCR beta clonotypes were estimated from low-frequency clonotypes matched to each donor's FACS-determined naive share, without sorting.

What was sequenced was blood. The receptor comes from a boy aged 10-17 years in good health. The chain is assembled from TRBV10-2 and TRBJ1-2; 10 nucleotides in the junction match TRBD1. The CDR3: CASGQGEGYTF. DNA sequence: TGCGCCAGTGGACAGGGGGAAGGCTACACCTTC.